This record looks at one TCR beta chain sequence and its context. The data are from a study of neurological immune-mediated disorders. The V gene's germline CDR1 is MNHEY and CDR2 SMNVEV (reference sequence). Germline trimming cut 7 bases from V and 0 bases from J; bases unmatched to any gene: 7. This CDR3 contains 15 residues. One entry per CDR3 protein, called by TCRdb with MiXCR from the 5' RACE reads. Of some 53,000 distinct CDR3 sequences in the sample, roughly 17% were seen once. The specimen sequenced was PBMCs. The receptor was isolated from a man between 60 and 70 years old in good health. The chain uses TRBV27 and TRBJ2-3, with TRBD2 identical over 7 bases. CDR3 coding DNA: TGTGCCAGCACCAAGGGGCGGGGGAGCACAGATACGCAGTATTTT. Translation gives CASTKGRGSTDTQYF.